The T cell receptor beta chain under discussion was sequenced for a study of low-dose radiotherapy and immunotherapy resistance in tumors. Primers targeting TRAV and TRBV primed first-strand cDNA, covering alpha and beta chains. TCRs were amplified for around 21 PCR cycles with a constant-region primer and V-primer adapter. TCRdb independently ran MiXCR on the reads; one entry per CDR3 protein. The repertoire includes about 58,000 distinct CDR3 sequences, under 30% of them detected once, and 6.5% to 7% sits in the top ten. This CDR3 contains 13 residues. CDR1 is SQVTM and CDR2 is ANQGSEA in the germline V gene. J lost 1 base, V lost 7 bases, and 7 bases had no gene match. Time point of the sample: after trial treatment. Treatment in this sample: LDRT plus nivolumab, ipilimumab, low-dose cyclophosphamide and aspirin (RACIN trial).

This chain joins TRBV29-1 and TRBJ2-7; TRBD2 aligns across 7 bases. The clonotype was recovered from a male donor with prostate cancer. Specimen: PBMCs, collected after low-dose radiotherapy plus immunotherapy. CDR3 protein: CSAVAGQSYEQYF. The CDR3 DNA follows: TGCAGCGCCGTAGCGGGCCAATCCTACGAGCAGTACTTC.